One sample yielded the 8 T cell receptor beta chains listed below, sequenced in a study of human T cells and chemical hapten exposure. Time point reported: pre-sensitization, week 0. Stated treatment: therapeutic diphenylcyclopropenone sensitization with weekly scalp DPC. TCRdb fed the RACE reads into MiXCR, producing one record per CDR3 protein. Of about 300,000 distinct CDR3 sequences detected, around 5.5% appear once; the ten largest clones hold 7% to 10%. Specimen: whole blood, collected in connection with sensitization to the hapten diphenylcyclopropenone (DPC). The source is a woman aged 18-30 years with alopecia areata. Some clones in this sample may be carry-over from other donors' samples.

Many counts were recorded for this clonotype. This CDR3 is CASSLGGLRITEAFF. CDR3 nucleotides: TGTGCCAGCAGCTTAGGGGGACTCAGGATCACTGAAGCTTTCTTT. This sequence joins TRBV7-9 and TRBJ1-1, with D perhaps matching TRBD1 (5 bases). The V gene's germline CDR1 is SEHNR and CDR2 FQNEAQ (reference sequence). The CDR3 length is 15 residues. Trimming pared 1 base from V and 4 bases from J, leaving 13 bases between.

This chain links TRBV20-1 with TRBJ1-5, with D perhaps matching TRBD1 (5 bases). V lost 3 bases, J lost 4 bases, and 10 bases lay in between. The CDR3 has 13 amino acids. The germline CDR1 and CDR2 sequences are DFQATT and SNEGSKA (reference sequence). The CDR3, as DNA: TGCAGTGCTAGTCACAGGACGAATCAGCCCCAGCATTTT. As protein: CSASHRTNQPQHF.

The sample holds many counts of this clonotype. The V call is TRBV29-1, the J call TRBJ1-1, with a tentative D call TRBD1 (6 bases). Deletions cut 5 bases from V and 4 bases from J, with 11 bases between. Germline V gene data show CDR1 as SQVTM and CDR2 as ANQGSEA. The CDR3 contains 12 residues. CDR3 region: CSVFGGLTEAFF. DNA for the CDR3: TGCAGCGTTTTTGGGGGGCTCACTGAAGCTTTCTTT.

This clonotype was counted many times. The genes are TRBV20-1 and TRBJ1-1; D is unclear. This CDR3 spans 12 amino acids. Germline V gene sequence: CDR1 DFQATT, CDR2 SNEGSKA (reference sequence). V was cut by 6 bases and J by 4 bases, with 12 bases left in between. CDR3 in amino acids: CSATRGVTEAFF. CDR3 coding DNA: TGCAGTGCCACTCGAGGAGTCACTGAAGCTTTCTTT.

This clonotype occurred a few times. The V gene is TRBV6-5, the J gene TRBJ1-5, with a tentative D call TRBD1 (5 bases). Germline lookup yields CDR1 MNHEY and CDR2 SVGAGI. The V end lost 6 bases, the J end lost 7 bases, and 22 bases lay between the germline ends. CDR3 size: 16 residues. CDR3 amino acids: CASSQTGTASDQPQHF. In DNA form, the CDR3 reads TGTGCCAGCAGCCAAACCGGGACCGCCTCCGACCAGCCCCAGCATTTT.

In regard to this clonotype: A single base separates this from a much larger clone, so it may be a read error. This chain uses TRBV7-9 with TRBJ1-1; no definite D call. V dropped 5 bases and J dropped 5 bases, with 15 bases sitting between them. Germline loops: CDR1 SEHNR, CDR2 FQNEAQ (reference sequence). This CDR3 comprises 14 residues. The chain's CDR3 is CASSPWGHGTEAFF. For the CDR3, the DNA is TGTGCCAGCAGCCCCTGGGGTCATGGGACTGAAGCTTTCTTT.

Only a few counts were recorded for this clonotype. CDR3 sequence reads: CASSPGPGSYQPQHF. CDR3 in DNA: TGTGCCAGCAGTCCCGGGCCAGGGAGTTATCAGCCCCAGCATTTT. The chain employs TRBV27 and TRBJ1-5, with TRBD1 as a possible D gene (5 bases). Trimming pared 5 bases from V and 5 bases from J, leaving 16 bases between. Germline V gene lookup returns CDR1 MNHEY and CDR2 SMNVEV (reference sequence). The CDR3 covers 15 residues.

CDR3 in amino acids: CSASSSNYGYTF. Written as DNA, the CDR3 is TGCAGTGCTAGTAGCAGTAACTATGGCTACACCTTC. The J gene is TRBJ1-2, the V gene TRBV20-1; D call uncertain. This CDR3 has 12 residues. The germline V and J ends were trimmed by 3 bases and 1 base, with 6 bases remaining between them. Germline V lookup: CDR1 DFQATT, CDR2 SNEGSKA (reference sequence).